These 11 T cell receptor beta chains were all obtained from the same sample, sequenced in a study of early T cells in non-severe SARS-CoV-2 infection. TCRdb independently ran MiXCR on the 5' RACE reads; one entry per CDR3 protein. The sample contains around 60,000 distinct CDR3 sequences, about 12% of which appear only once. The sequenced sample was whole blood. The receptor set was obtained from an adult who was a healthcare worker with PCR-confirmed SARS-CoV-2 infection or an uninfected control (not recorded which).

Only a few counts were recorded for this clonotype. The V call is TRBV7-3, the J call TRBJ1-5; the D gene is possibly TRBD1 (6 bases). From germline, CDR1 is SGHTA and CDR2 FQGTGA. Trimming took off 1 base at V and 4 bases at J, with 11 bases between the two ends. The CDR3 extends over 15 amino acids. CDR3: CASSLRPRGNQPQHF. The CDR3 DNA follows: TGTGCCAGCAGCTTAAGACCCAGGGGTAATCAGCCCCAGCATTTT.

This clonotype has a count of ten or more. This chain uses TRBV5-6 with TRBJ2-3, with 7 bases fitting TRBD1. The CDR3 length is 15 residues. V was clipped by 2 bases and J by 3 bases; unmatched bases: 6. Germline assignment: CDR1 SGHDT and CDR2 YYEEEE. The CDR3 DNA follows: TGTGCCAGCAGCTTTACAGGGGTGGGGACAGATACGCAGTATTTT. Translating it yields CASSFTGVGTDTQYF.

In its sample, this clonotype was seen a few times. CDR3 amino acids: CAISESLMGYGGELFF. CDR3 DNA sequence: TGTGCCATCAGTGAGTCTCTAATGGGTTACGGCGGGGAGCTGTTTTTT. The genes are TRBV10-3 and TRBJ2-2; D not resolved. CDR3 length: 16 amino acids. From germline, CDR1 is ENHRY and CDR2 SYGVKD. V lost 0 bases to trimming and J lost 7 bases, with 15 bases between them.

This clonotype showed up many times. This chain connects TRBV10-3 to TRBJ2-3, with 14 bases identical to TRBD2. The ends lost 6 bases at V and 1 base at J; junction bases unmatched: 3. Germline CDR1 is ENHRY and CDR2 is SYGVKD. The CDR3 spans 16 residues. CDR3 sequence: CAIRGLAGGGTDTQYF. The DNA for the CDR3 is TGTGCCATCAGAGGACTAGCGGGAGGAGGCACAGATACGCAGTATTTT.

CDR3 residues: CASSQDTDTQYF. The CDR3 region has the DNA TGTGCCAGCAGCCAAGATACAGATACGCAGTATTTT. This rearrangement joins TRBV4-2 to TRBJ2-3, with D hard to call. This CDR3 spans 12 amino acids. Germline V lookup: CDR1 LGHNA, CDR2 YNFKEQ. Trimming removed 0 bases from V and 3 bases from J, with 1 base in between.

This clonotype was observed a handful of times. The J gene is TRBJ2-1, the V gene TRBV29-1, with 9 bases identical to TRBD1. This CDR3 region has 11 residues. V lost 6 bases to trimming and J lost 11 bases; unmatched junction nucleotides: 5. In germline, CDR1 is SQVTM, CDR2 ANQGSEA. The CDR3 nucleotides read TGCAGCGTGGACAGGGGAGGAAAGCAGTTCTTC. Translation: CSVDRGGKQFF.

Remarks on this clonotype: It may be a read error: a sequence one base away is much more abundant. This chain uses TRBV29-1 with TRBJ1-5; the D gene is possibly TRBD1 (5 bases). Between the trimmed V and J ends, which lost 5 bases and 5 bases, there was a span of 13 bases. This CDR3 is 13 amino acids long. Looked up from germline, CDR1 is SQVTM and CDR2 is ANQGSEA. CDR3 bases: TGCAGCGTTTCCCGGGACGGGGATCAGCCCCAGCATTTT. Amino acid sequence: CSVSRDGDQPQHF.

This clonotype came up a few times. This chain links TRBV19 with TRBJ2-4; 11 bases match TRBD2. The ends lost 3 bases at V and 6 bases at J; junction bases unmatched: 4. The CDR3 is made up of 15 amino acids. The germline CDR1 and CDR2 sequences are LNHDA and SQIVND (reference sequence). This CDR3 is CASSISGRATNIQYF. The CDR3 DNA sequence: TGTGCCAGTAGTATTAGCGGGAGGGCGACAAACATTCAGTACTTC. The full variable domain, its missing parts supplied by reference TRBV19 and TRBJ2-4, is DGGITQSPKYLFRKEGQNVTLSCEQNLNHDAMYWYRQDPGQGLRLIYYSQIVNDFQKGDIAEGYSVSREKKESFPLTVTSAQKNPTAFYLCASSISGRATNIQYFGAGTRLSVL.

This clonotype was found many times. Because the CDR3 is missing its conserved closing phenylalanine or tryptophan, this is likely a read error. The CDR3 here is CASSETLNTEAFL. The CDR3 bases are TGTGCCAGCAGTGAGACATTGAACACTGAAGCTTTCCTT. The V and J genes are TRBV6-4 and TRBJ1-1; no reliable D call. CDR3 length: 13 residues. CDR1 and CDR2 (germline): MRHNA, SNTAGT. V dropped 3 bases and J dropped 0 bases, with 5 bases sitting between them.

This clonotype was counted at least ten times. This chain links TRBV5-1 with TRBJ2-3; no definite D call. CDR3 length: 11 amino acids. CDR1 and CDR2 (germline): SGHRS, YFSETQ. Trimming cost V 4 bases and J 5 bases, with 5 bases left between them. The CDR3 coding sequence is TGCGCCAGCAGCCGACGAGATACGCAGTATTTT. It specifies CASSRRDTQYF.

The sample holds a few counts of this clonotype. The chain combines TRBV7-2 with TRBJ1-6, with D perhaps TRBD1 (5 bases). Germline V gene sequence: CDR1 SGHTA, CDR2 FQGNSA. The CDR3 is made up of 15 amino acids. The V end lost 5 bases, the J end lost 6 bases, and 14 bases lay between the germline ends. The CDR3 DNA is TGTGCCAGCAGCCGTGCGGGGCAGGGTAATTCACCCCTCCACTTT. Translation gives CASSRAGQGNSPLHF.